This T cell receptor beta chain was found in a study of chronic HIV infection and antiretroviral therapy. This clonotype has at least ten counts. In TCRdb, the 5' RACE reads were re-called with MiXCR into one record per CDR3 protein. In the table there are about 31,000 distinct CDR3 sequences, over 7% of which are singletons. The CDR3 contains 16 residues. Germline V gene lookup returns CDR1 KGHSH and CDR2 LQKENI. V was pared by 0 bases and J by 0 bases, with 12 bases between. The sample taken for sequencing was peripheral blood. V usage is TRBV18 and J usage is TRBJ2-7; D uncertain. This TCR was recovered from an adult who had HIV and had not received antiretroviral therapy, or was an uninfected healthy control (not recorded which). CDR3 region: CASSPPLAGSSYEQYF. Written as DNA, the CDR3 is TGTGCCAGCTCACCACCGTTGGCAGGAAGCTCCTACGAGCAGTACTTC.